Listed below are T cell receptor beta chains from one sample, sequenced in a study of cytomegalovirus exposure and HLA in healthy donors. TCRdb's table, derived via immunoSEQ multiplex PCR, lists solely in-frame clones and lacks some. Of 60,000 to 65,000 clones listed, 75% are singletons. Input material: PBMCs. These receptors were taken from a woman between 35 and 50 years old in good health and CMV-seropositive. Each CDR3 is given with its conserved first and last residue. Each record gives: clone size, D gene, CDR3 length, J gene, V gene, CDR3 protein, CDR3 DNA. The D gene is left open where the match is weak. Rows give clone size only sometimes, using once, few, many, or a class for an expanded clone.

NA TRBD1 17 TRBJ1-4 TRBV2 CASTTLAGDRDLEKLFF TGTGCCAGCACTACTCTCGCGGGGGACAGGGACCTTGAAAAACTGTTTTTT
NA NA 12 TRBJ1-5 TRBV2 CASRQDGQPQHF TGTGCCAGCAGACAGGATGGGCAGCCCCAGCATTTT
NA NA 14 TRBJ2-5 TRBV5-1 CASSLGHGGETQYF TGCGCCAGCAGTCTGGGACACGGGGGGGAGACCCAGTACTTC
NA TRBD1 16 TRBJ1-1 TRBV19 CASSIGFGQGRTEAFF TGTGCCAGTAGTATAGGCTTTGGACAGGGGAGGACTGAAGCTTTCTTT
NA TRBD1 15 TRBJ1-5 TRBV7-2 CASSLEGQKNQPQHF TGTGCCAGCAGCTTAGAGGGACAGAAAAATCAGCCCCAGCATTTT
NA NA 14 TRBJ2-3 TRBV9 CASSVESRVDTQYF TGTGCCAGCAGCGTAGAATCCCGGGTTGATACGCAGTATTTT
NA NA 15 TRBJ1-4 TRBV30 CAWSPTDSLHEKLFF TGTGCCTGGAGTCCGACCGACAGCCTTCATGAAAAACTGTTTTTT
NA TRBD1 13 TRBJ1-2 TRBV13 CASSSTGNYGYTF TGTGCCAGCAGCTCGACAGGGAACTATGGCTACACCTTC
NA TRBD1 16 TRBJ2-5 TRBV5-5 CASSYPGQGAGETQYF TGTGCCAGCAGCTACCCCGGACAGGGGGCGGGAGAGACCCAGTACTTC
NA TRBD2 18 TRBJ2-3 TRBV12-5 CASEGLAGDLTKEDTQYF TGTGCTAGCGAGGGACTAGCGGGGGACCTCACTAAGGAAGATACGCAGTATTTT
NA NA 13 TRBJ1-2 TRBV5-1 CASSLRHGYGYTF TGCGCCAGCAGCCTCCGACACGGCTATGGCTACACCTTC
NA TRBD1 14 TRBJ2-7 TRBV19 CASGRTGGIYEQYF TGTGCCAGTGGGCGGACAGGGGGTATCTACGAGCAGTACTTC
NA NA 12 TRBJ2-3 TRBV5-5 CASSLRADTQYF TGTGCCAGCAGCTTAAGAGCAGATACGCAGTATTTT
NA NA 17 TRBJ1-2 TRBV5-1 CASSTNLWAGKDYGYTF TGCGCCAGCAGCACAAACCTCTGGGCAGGCAAGGACTATGGCTACACCTTC
NA TRBD1 14 TRBJ1-1 TRBV2 CASSDEGAYTEAFF TGTGCCAGCAGTGACGAGGGGGCCTATACTGAAGCTTTCTTT
few TRBD2 15 TRBJ2-7 TRBV7-2 CASSLDGGREKEQYF TGTGCCAGCAGCTTAGACGGCGGGAGAGAGAAAGAGCAGTACTTC
NA NA 13 TRBJ2-7 TRBV4-1 CASSQDQGYEQYF TGCGCCAGCAGCCAAGATCAGGGCTACGAGCAGTACTTC
NA NA 15 TRBJ2-7 TRBV6-1 CASSTALPEPYEQYF TGTGCCAGCAGTACCGCCCTACCTGAACCCTACGAGCAGTACTTC
NA TRBD1 14 TRBJ1-4 TRBV7-9 CSSSSTGEYEKLFF TGTTCCAGCAGTTCGACAGGGGAGTATGAAAAACTGTTTTTT
NA TRBD1 15 TRBJ1-1 TRBV6-5 CASSSFPTGGTEAFF TGTGCCAGCAGTTCCTTTCCTACAGGGGGCACTGAAGCTTTCTTT
NA NA 15 TRBJ2-6 TRBV5-1 CASSRQDSGANVLTF TGCGCCAGCAGCCGACAGGACTCTGGGGCCAACGTCCTGACTTTC
NA TRBD1 13 TRBJ2-1 TRBV7-2 CASSFNRGYEQFF TGTGCCAGCAGCTTCAACAGGGGGTACGAGCAGTTCTTC
NA TRBD1 14 TRBJ1-5 TRBV19 CASSKQGDNQPQHF TGTGCCAGCAGCAAACAGGGGGACAATCAGCCCCAGCATTTT
NA NA 13 TRBJ2-5 TRBV2 CASSVGAQETQYF TGTGCCAGCAGTGTGGGGGCTCAGGAGACCCAGTACTTC
once NA 14 TRBJ2-7 TRBV9 CASSPGGGAQEQYF TGTGCCAGCAGCCCCGGTGGGGGGGCACAAGAGCAGTACTTC
NA TRBD1 17 TRBJ2-3 TRBV27 CASSPAPGDSYTDTQYF TGTGCCAGCAGTCCCGCACCCGGGGACAGCTACACAGATACGCAGTATTTT
once TRBD2 16 TRBJ2-3 TRBV5-8 CASSFRLAGNTDTQYF TGTGCCAGCAGCTTTCGACTAGCGGGCAACACAGATACGCAGTATTTT
once TRBD2 16 TRBJ2-1 TRBV4-1 CASSLRTSGLNNEQFF TGCGCCAGCAGCCTTCGGACTAGCGGATTGAACAATGAGCAGTTCTTC
NA NA 14 TRBJ1-1 TRBV2 CASGASGFGTEAFF TGTGCCAGCGGAGCTTCGGGGTTTGGGACTGAAGCTTTCTTT
NA NA 12 TRBJ1-5 TRBV11-2 CASSSGGQPQHF TGTGCCAGCAGCTCGGGGGGTCAGCCCCAGCATTTT
NA NA 14 TRBJ1-1 TRBV18 CASSPQGPDTEAFF TGTGCCAGCTCACCACAGGGGCCCGACACTGAAGCTTTCTTT
NA NA 18 TRBJ2-7 TRBV7-6 CASSLELGGGAYSYEQYF TGTGCCAGCAGCTTAGAATTGGGAGGGGGAGCCTATTCCTACGAGCAGTACTTC
NA NA 15 TRBJ2-2 TRBV7-7 CASSLGGQNTGELFF TGTGCCAGCAGCTTAGGGGGGCAGAACACCGGGGAGCTGTTTTTT
NA TRBD1 15 TRBJ1-1 TRBV7-8 CASSWDRITNTEAFF TGTGCCAGCAGCTGGGACAGGATAACGAACACTGAAGCTTTCTTT
NA NA 13 TRBJ1-2 TRBV30 CAWSVLRAGGYTF TGTGCCTGGAGTGTACTTCGGGCGGGGGGCTACACCTTC
NA NA 14 TRBJ1-4 TRBV18 CASSPARDTEKLFF TGTGCCAGCTCACCGGCCCGGGACACTGAAAAACTGTTTTTT
NA TRBD1 15 TRBJ2-7 TRBV7-9 CSSRSSGTVYYEQYF TGTTCCAGCAGGTCCTCCGGGACAGTCTACTACGAGCAGTACTTC
once NA 12 TRBJ1-3 TRBV19 CASSIIGGTIYF TGTGCCAGTAGTATTATTGGAGGCACCATATATTTT
NA NA 14 TRBJ2-1 TRBV12-5 CASGLGNVGGEQFF TGTGCTAGTGGTTTAGGAAACGTAGGGGGTGAGCAGTTCTTC